One sample yielded the 32 T cell receptor delta chains listed below, sequenced in a study of γδ T cells in repeated Plasmodium falciparum infection. TCRdb re-processed the multiplex PCR reads using CATT. Among 70,000 to 95,000 delta-chain clones listed, about 1.5% were seen once. Flow sorting of PBMC yielded separate Vgamma9/Vdelta2+ and Vdelta2-negative gammadelta T cell populations for bulk repertoire analysis. The sequenced material came from gamma-delta T cells from blood. The receptors were sampled from a pool of human donors (malaria-infected and uninfected, not separated).

This clone has a handful of counts. TCRdb pairs this DNA with a much larger clone's protein that differs at residue 11, likely a read error; the protein shown was translated from the DNA. The chain combines TRDV2 with TRDJ2; TRDD3 matches 11 bases. Assignment of the J gene here rests on matching the DNA to germline, because TCRdb gives none. CDR1 and CDR2 from the germline V gene are GEAIGNYY and EKD. The CDR3 is made up of 15 amino acids. The V and J ends lost 0 bases and 9 bases, in that order; junction bases with no gene match: 5. In nucleotides, the CDR3 is TGTGCCTGTGACACCCTGGGGGATACACCAACACAACTCTTCTTT. This gives the protein CACDTLGDTPTQLFF.

This clone was seen a handful of times. With only one base between it and a far larger clone, this is likely a read error. This sample also contains other DNA sequences that code for the same CDR3. The rearrangement uses TRAV38-2/DV8 and TRDJ1, with D perhaps being TRDD2 or TRDD3 (8 bases each). The CDR3 is made up of 21 amino acids. Germline CDR1 TSESDYY, CDR2 QEAYKQQN. The CDR3 loop reads CAYRSHFLHRGYSFYTDKLIF. CDR3 bases: TGTGCATATAGGAGCCACTTCCTACATCGGGGATACTCCTTTTACACCGATAAACTCATCTTT.

The table lists this clone with many counts. This likely traces to a read error, being one base from a far larger clone. Additional DNA sequences in this sample encode the identical CDR3. There is no J gene call, but TRDV2 is given as the V gene; TRDD3 is taken as the D call from the table, unchecked against the DNA. This CDR3 has 19 residues. Germline V lookup: CDR1 GEAIGNYY, CDR2 EKD. CDR3: CACDTLTGGSRGHTDKLIF. The CDR3 DNA reads TGTGCCTGTGACACCCTGACTGGGGGATCCCGGGGCCACACCGATAAACTCATCTTC.

The chain uses TRDV1 and TRDJ1, with D perhaps being TRDD2 or TRDD3 (7 bases each). TCRdb carries no J gene annotation; the J gene was assigned here by matching the DNA with germline. The V end lost 1 base, the J end lost 0 bases, and 42 bases lay between the germline ends. Germline assignment: CDR1 TSWWSYY and CDR2 QGS. The CDR3 is 26 amino acids. CDR3 region: CALGEPGGFPTGFVGGGWRYTDKLIF. CDR3 sequence (DNA): TGTGCTCTTGGGGAACCCGGGGGATTTCCTACTGGATTCGTTGGTGGGGGGTGGCGGTACACCGATAAACTCATCTTT.

This clone was counted only a few times. A far larger clone is just one base off, so this is likely a read error. The identical CDR3 is also encoded by other nucleotide sequences in the sample. The genes are TRDV1 and TRDJ1; D unclear. The CDR3 is 17 amino acids. CDR1 and CDR2 from the germline V gene are TSWWSYY and QGS. The CDR3 DNA reads as TGTGCTCTTGGGGAACGACTTCTAGTCGGGTACACCGATAAGCTCATCTTT. Translated, it gives CALGERLLVGYTDKLIF.

Concerning this clone: This DNA's translation and the protein TCRdb lists, from a much larger clone, do not match at residue 11, likely due to a read error; the protein shown is translated from the DNA. The rearrangement joins TRDV3 to TRDJ1; 9 bases line up with TRDD3. In germline, CDR1 is TVYSNPD, CDR2 GDNSRS (reference sequence). The CDR3 extends over 22 amino acids. Trimming at V came to 2 bases and at J to 1 base, leaving 29 bases not matched to a gene. The CDR3 loop is CAFYDGGHPTPGDTMATDKLIF. As DNA, the CDR3 is TGTGCCTTTTATGACGGGGGGCACCCTACACCGGGGGATACTATGGCCACCGATAAACTCATCTTT.

Turning to this clone: This DNA's translation differs at residue 7 from TCRdb's protein, which comes from a much larger clone; a read error is likely, and the protein shown is translated from the DNA. The chain recombines TRDV2 with TRDJ3; TRDD3 agrees at 10 bases. The J gene, absent from TCRdb, was called here by matching the DNA to germline. CDR1 GEAIGNYY and CDR2 EKD come from the germline V gene. The CDR3 is 25 residues long. V lost 0 bases, J lost 0 bases, and 22 bases stayed unmatched. The CDR3 DNA is TGTGCCTGTGACACCTTGACCGGAGGTCCTACTCCCTTGGGGGATACCTCCTGGGACACCCGACAGATGTTTTTC. Protein sequence: CACDTLTGGPTPLGDTSWDTRQMFF.

About this clone: This is likely an artifact of a read error, given a far larger clone one base away. The sample contains more than one DNA sequence encoding this CDR3. The V gene reported is TRDV1; the J gene is uncalled. The CDR3 sequence is 15 residues long. The V gene's germline CDR1 is TSWWSYY and CDR2 QGS. This CDR3 reads CALGELLSLTAQLFF. The CDR3 DNA follows: TGTGCTCTTGGGGAACTTTTATCTTTGACAGCACAACTCTTCTTC.

This clone was counted between two and nine times. This DNA's translation and the protein TCRdb lists, from a much larger clone, do not match at residue 23, likely due to a read error; the protein shown is translated from the DNA. V gene TRDV1 was called; the J gene was not; TRDD3, as called in the table, went unchecked against the DNA. Germline assignment: CDR1 TSWWSYY and CDR2 QGS. The CDR3 consists of 24 residues. CDR3 sequence: CALGGEMPSYLSLLTGGFFGKLTF. CDR3 nucleotides: TGTGCTCTTGGGGGAGAGATGCCTTCCTATCTCTCTCTCCTAACTGGGGGATTTTTCGGTAAACTCACCTTT.

Ten or more counts support this clone. The protein that TCRdb holds for this DNA derives from a much larger clone and differs from the translated DNA at residue 11, which likely indicates a read error; the protein shown here is translated from the DNA. This sequence joins TRDV1 and TRDJ1; D is ambiguous. Germline V gene lookup returns CDR1 TSWWSYY and CDR2 QGS. This CDR3 has 13 residues. CDR3 loop: CALGALTTDKPIF. The CDR3 DNA reads as TGTGCTCTTGGGGCCCTAACCACCGATAAACCCATCTTT.

In regard to this clone: Only one base separates this from a far larger clonotype, so it likely reflects a read error. Additional DNA sequences in this sample encode the identical CDR3. V and J are TRDV2 and TRDJ1; a weak D match, TRDD3 (6 bases). The J gene, not given by TCRdb, was assigned here from a germline match of the nucleotide sequence. This CDR3 contains 16 residues. In germline, CDR1 is GEAIGNYY, CDR2 EKD. As DNA, the CDR3 is TGTGCCTGTGACACCGTTGGGGGCCCCACCCCCGACAAACTCATCTTT. Translating it yields CACDTVGGPTPDKLIF.

Points on this clone: The translation of this DNA and the TCRdb protein of a much larger clone differ at residue 8, probably owing to a read error; the protein shown here is translated from the DNA. V is TRDV1 and J is TRDJ1; TRDD3 matches at 9 bases. This CDR3 spans 18 amino acids. Unmatched junction bases numbered 15, after V lost 0 bases and J lost 7 bases. CDR1 and CDR2 (germline): TSWWSYY, QGS. The CDR3 DNA reads as TGTGCTCTTGGGGAACTGTCCGACTGGGGGACCCCCTATAGTAAACTCATCTTT. As protein: CALGELSDWGTPYSKLIF.

Notes on this clone: The protein held in TCRdb is that of a much larger clone and does not match this DNA's translation at residue 10, likely because of a read error; the protein shown is translated from the DNA. The gene calls are TRDV1 and TRDJ1; D uncertain. TCRdb offers no J gene call, so here the DNA was matched to germline to obtain one. The V end lost 5 bases, the J end lost 2 bases, and 21 bases lay between the germline ends. Germline CDR1 is TSWWSYY and CDR2 is QGS. The CDR3 spans 17 residues. The CDR3 DNA reads as TGTGCTCTTGGGAAGGGGCCTCCCGCAGGTGGGACCGATAAACTCATCTTT. This sequence encodes CALGKGPPAGGTDKLIF.

Note on this clone: Since a far larger clone is one base different, this is likely a read error. Within the sample, other DNA sequences also encode this same CDR3. This chain links TRDV1 with TRDJ1; D perhaps matches TRDD3 (5 bases). The CDR3 sequence is 23 residues long. Germline CDR1 reads TSWWSYY; CDR2 reads QGS. V was pared by 2 bases and J by 0 bases, with 34 bases between. This CDR3 reads CALGELWGGPVIRGQGDTDKLIF. CDR3 DNA: TGTGCTCTTGGGGAATTGTGGGGTGGTCCCGTAATCAGAGGTCAGGGGGACACCGATAAACTCATCTTT.

Comments on this clone: TCRdb pairs this DNA with a much larger clone's protein that differs at residue 8, likely a read error; the protein shown was translated from the DNA. For the CDR3, the DNA is TGTGCCTGTGACCTAGTGGGGGGTACGCGTATTAAAGGCACCGATAAACTCATCTTT. It codes for CACDLVGGTRIKGTDKLIF. The V gene is TRDV2, the J gene TRDJ1; tentatively, D is TRDD3 (6 bases). Trimming shortened V by 3 bases and J by 1 base, and 26 bases separated the two germline ends. Germline CDR1 GEAIGNYY, CDR2 EKD. CDR3 length: 19 amino acids.

About this clone itself: The protein TCRdb lists belongs to a much larger clone and differs from this DNA's translation at residue 4, which points to a read error; the protein shown is made from the DNA. V and J are TRDV2 and TRDJ3; no definite D call. Matching the DNA to germline supplied the J gene, which TCRdb does not give. The CDR3 contains 15 residues. V dropped 5 bases and J dropped 12 bases, with 19 bases sitting between them. CDR1 GEAIGNYY and CDR2 EKD come from the germline V gene. The CDR3 region is CACGLAGPENRQMFF. In nucleotides, the CDR3 is TGTGCCTGTGGCCTAGCCGGGCCGGAGAACCGACAGATGTTTTTC.

This clone has at least ten counts. This DNA translates differently at residue 5 from the TCRdb protein, which is that of a much larger clone; a read error is likely, and the protein shown is the DNA's own translation. Other DNA sequences in this sample translate to the same CDR3. The gene calls are TRDV2 and TRDJ1; 12 bases agree with TRDD3. This CDR3 contains 19 residues. CDR1 is GEAIGNYY, CDR2 EKD, per germline. With 3 bases clipped from V and 0 bases from J, the junction kept 13 bases outside the gene matches. The CDR3 spells CACDALLLGDTRYTDKLIF. CDR3 in DNA: TGTGCCTGTGACGCCCTCCTACTGGGGGATACCCGCTACACCGATAAACTCATCTTT.

In regard to this clone: With a far larger clone one base away, a read error is the likely cause. This same CDR3 is encoded by further DNA sequences in the sample. The chain has TRDV1 and TRDJ2; TRDD3 matches 11 bases. This CDR3 has 19 residues. Germline V gene lookup returns CDR1 TSWWSYY and CDR2 QGS. The CDR3 region is CALGELWPVLGDMAAQLFF. In DNA, the CDR3 is TGTGCTCTTGGGGAACTTTGGCCCGTACTGGGGGATATGGCAGCGCAACTCTTCTTT.

Ten or more counts support this clone. One junction end disagrees with the germline gene, perhaps due to a read error. The V call is TRDV1, the J call TRDJ1; 9 bases line up with TRDD3. From germline, CDR1 is TSWWSYY and CDR2 QGS. The CDR3 contains 18 residues. The CDR3 nucleotides are TGTGCTCTTGGGGCTCCGCGGCCTATACTGGGGGACGCCCATAAACTAATCTTT. Amino acids: CALGAPRPILGDAHKLIF.

For this clone: For this DNA, TCRdb reports the protein of a much larger clone, which diverges at residue 5, most likely from a read error; the protein presented here is translated directly from the DNA. The rearrangement joins TRDV1 to TRDJ1, with 9 nucleotides matching TRDD3. Germline CDR1 is TSWWSYY and CDR2 is QGS. V was pared by 5 bases and J by 1 base, with 11 bases of the junction left unmatched. The CDR3 is 17 amino acids. This CDR3 reads CALGNISGGFLTDKLIF. DNA of the CDR3: TGTGCTCTTGGGAACATCTCTGGGGGATTCCTCACCGATAAACTCATCTTT.

This clone was counted only a few times. The protein recorded in TCRdb matches a much larger clone and deviates from this DNA's translation at residue 4, suggesting a read error; the protein here is obtained by translating the DNA. J is TRDJ1 and V is TRDV1; D is uncertain. CDR1 is TSWWSYY and CDR2 is QGS in the germline V gene. The CDR3 contains 14 residues. V lost 7 bases and J lost 3, with 15 bases in between. The CDR3 loop is CALEDLTSADKLIF. As DNA, the CDR3 is TGTGCTCTTGAGGATTTAACCAGTGCCGATAAACTCATCTTT.

This clone showed up many times. This specimen includes other DNA sequences encoding the same CDR3. The CDR3 nucleotides read TGTGCTCTTGGGGAACTACGCTCCTACCCCTACTGGGGGATACGGTACACCGATAAACTCATCTTT. This codes for CALGELRSYPYWGIRYTDKLIF. The rearrangement uses TRDV1 and TRDJ1, with 13 bases identical to TRDD3. V was clipped by 0 bases and J by 0 bases; unmatched bases: 16. CDR3 length: 22 residues. CDR1 and CDR2 from the germline V gene are TSWWSYY and QGS.

This clone showed up just a few times. With only one base between it and a far larger clone, this is likely a read error. The identical CDR3 is also encoded by other nucleotide sequences in the sample. This chain joins TRDV1 and TRDJ1; 12 nucleotides agree with TRDD3. The germline V gene has CDR1 TSWWSYY and CDR2 QGS. The length of the CDR3 is 21 residues. DNA for the CDR3: TGTGCCCTTGGGGACGTCCTTCCTACTAGATACTGGGGGATACACCCCGATAAACTCATCTTT. Amino acids: CALGDVLPTRYWGIHPDKLIF.

The table lists this clone with many counts. Germline and junction disagree at one end, which may indicate a read error. The sample has other DNA sequences that encode this CDR3 too. The gene calls are TRDV1 and TRDJ1, with D unclear. The CDR3 sequence is 17 residues long. The germline V gene has CDR1 TSWWSYY and CDR2 QGS. The CDR3 sequence: CALGDFYANCFTDKLIF. CDR3 nucleotides: TGTGCTCTTGGGGACTTCTACGCGAACTGTTTCACCGATAAACTAATCTTT.

The table lists this clone with many counts. This sequence is one base from a far larger clone and is likely a read error. This sample also contains other DNA sequences that code for the same CDR3. The DNA for the CDR3 is TGTGCCCTTGGGATTCCCGCTCTTCCTACCAAGACGTACCCCGATAAACTCATCTTT. Translation: CALGIPALPTKTYPDKLIF. The chain carries TRDV1 and TRDJ1; 8 nucleotides match TRDD2. TCRdb records no J gene; here it was assigned by comparing the DNA to germline. Germline V gene data show CDR1 as TSWWSYY and CDR2 as QGS. The CDR3 covers 19 residues.

This clone was found a few times. A far larger clone lies a single base away; this is likely a read error. Other DNA variants within this sample encode the same CDR3. This chain joins TRDV2 and TRDJ1, with 7 nucleotides matching TRDD3. TCRdb gives no J gene; it was assigned here by matching the DNA to germline. The junction had 13 bases not matched to a gene; V was cut back by 3 bases and J by 4 bases. Per the germline V gene, CDR1 is GEAIGNYY and CDR2 is EKD. CDR3 size: 16 residues. DNA of the CDR3: TGTGCCTGTGACGGGATGGGGGACACCCCCCTCGATAAACTCATCTTT. Protein: CACDGMGDTPLDKLIF.

The sample holds many counts of this clone. The chain uses TRDV1 and TRDJ1, with 12 bases lining up with TRDD3. V shed 5 bases, J shed 4 bases, and the junction held 8 bases outside the gene matches. The germline V gene has CDR1 TSWWSYY and CDR2 QGS. The CDR3 runs 16 residues. CDR3 in amino acids: CALGYGPGGYVDKLIF. In DNA form, the CDR3 reads TGTGCTCTTGGGTATGGTCCTGGGGGATACGTCGATAAACTCATCTTT.

Details on this clone: The TCRdb record carries a much larger clone's protein, which differs from this DNA's translation at residue 18; a read error is the likely cause, and the protein listed here is the DNA translation. The V gene is TRDV1; the J gene was not called; the table's D call of TRDD3 was not tested on the DNA. The CDR3 spans 20 residues. From germline, CDR1 is TSWWSYY and CDR2 QGS. This CDR3 reads CALGDHTIFPRATNTDKPIF. The CDR3 coding sequence is TGTGCTCTTGGGGATCACACAATCTTTCCTCGCGCAACGAACACCGATAAACCCATCTTT.

In regard to this clone: Translating this DNA gives a protein that differs at residue 6 from the TCRdb one, which belongs to a much larger clone; a read error is likely, and the protein shown is this translation. The V call is TRDV1, the J call TRDJ1; 7 nucleotides align to TRDD3. The J gene was missing in TCRdb and was found by matching the end of the DNA to germline. There are 19 residues in the CDR3. CDR1 is TSWWSYY, CDR2 QGS, per germline. The V and J ends lost 3 bases and 0 bases, in that order; junction bases with no gene match: 16. CDR3 residues: CALGDLEGGFEKYTDKLIF. The CDR3 region has the DNA TGTGCTCTTGGGGATCTAGAAGGGGGATTCGAGAAGTACACCGATAAACTCATCTTT.

With regard to this clone: The translation of this DNA and the TCRdb protein of a much larger clone differ at residue 21, probably owing to a read error; the protein shown here is translated from the DNA. The genes are TRDV1 and TRDJ2, with TRDD3 identical over 10 bases. The J gene, absent from TCRdb, was called here by matching the DNA to germline. The CDR3 runs to 27 residues. Germline V gene lookup returns CDR1 TSWWSYY and CDR2 QGS. V trimming: 1 base; J trimming: 4 bases; junction bases outside the gene matches: 36. CDR3 coding DNA: TGTGCTCTTGGGGAACGGCCTATTTCACGCATTCACACGGATACTGGGGGATCCAGGTGGTCGACAGCACAACTCTTCTTT. This translates into CALGERPISRIHTDTGGSRWSTAQLFF.

This clone was found many times. This rearrangement joins TRDV2 to TRDJ3, with TRDD3 matching over 9 bases. Trimming removed 3 bases from V and 2 bases from J; junction bases left unmatched: 22. CDR3 length: 23 amino acids. Germline CDR1 and CDR2: GEAIGNYY and EKD. The CDR3 DNA sequence: TGTGCCTGTGACCCACTAAACTACTGGGGGACAATGGAACAAGCCTGGGACACCCGACAGATGTTTTTC. Protein sequence: CACDPLNYWGTMEQAWDTRQMFF.

With respect to this clone: The translation of this DNA and the TCRdb protein of a much larger clone differ at residue 18, probably owing to a read error; the protein shown here is translated from the DNA. The V gene reported is TRDV2; the J gene is uncalled; no DNA check was done on the table's D call, TRDD3. In germline, CDR1 is GEAIGNYY, CDR2 EKD. The CDR3 is 20 residues long. The CDR3 bases are TGTGCCTGTGTCAAAAGGGAAGAGAGGGGAATCTTCGCTTTGACAGCACAACCCTTCTTT. This translates into CACVKREERGIFALTAQPFF.